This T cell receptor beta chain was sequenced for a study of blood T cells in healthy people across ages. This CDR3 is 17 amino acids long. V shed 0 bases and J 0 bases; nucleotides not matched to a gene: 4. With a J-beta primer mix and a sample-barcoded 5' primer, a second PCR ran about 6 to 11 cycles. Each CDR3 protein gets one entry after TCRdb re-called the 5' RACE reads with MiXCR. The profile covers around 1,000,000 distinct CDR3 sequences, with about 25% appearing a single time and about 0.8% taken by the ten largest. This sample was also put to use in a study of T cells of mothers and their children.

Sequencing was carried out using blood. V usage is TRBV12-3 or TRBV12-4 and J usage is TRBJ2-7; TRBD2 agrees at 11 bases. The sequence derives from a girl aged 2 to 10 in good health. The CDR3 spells CASSLAPSGGHSYEQYF. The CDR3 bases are TGTGCCAGCAGTTTAGCGCCTAGCGGGGGGCACTCCTACGAGCAGTACTTC.